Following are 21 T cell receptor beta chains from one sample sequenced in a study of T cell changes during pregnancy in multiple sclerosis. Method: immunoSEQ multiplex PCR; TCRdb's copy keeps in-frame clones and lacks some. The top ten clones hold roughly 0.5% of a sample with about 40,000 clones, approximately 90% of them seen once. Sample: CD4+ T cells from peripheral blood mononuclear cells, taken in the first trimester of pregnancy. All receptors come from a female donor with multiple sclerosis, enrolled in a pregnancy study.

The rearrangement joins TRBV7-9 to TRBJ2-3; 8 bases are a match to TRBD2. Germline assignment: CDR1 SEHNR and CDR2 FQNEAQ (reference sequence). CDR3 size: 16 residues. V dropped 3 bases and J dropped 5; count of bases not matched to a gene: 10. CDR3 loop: CASSLGSGTREDTQYF. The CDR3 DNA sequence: TGTGCCAGCAGCTTGGGATCCGGGACTAGGGAAGATACGCAGTATTTT.

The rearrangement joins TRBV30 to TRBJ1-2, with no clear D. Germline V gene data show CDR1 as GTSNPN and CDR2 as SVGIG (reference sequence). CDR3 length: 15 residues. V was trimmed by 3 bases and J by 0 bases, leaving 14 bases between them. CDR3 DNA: TGTGCCTGGAGCGGTGGGCGAAAAGCTAACTATGGCTACACCTTC. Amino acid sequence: CAWSGGRKANYGYTF.

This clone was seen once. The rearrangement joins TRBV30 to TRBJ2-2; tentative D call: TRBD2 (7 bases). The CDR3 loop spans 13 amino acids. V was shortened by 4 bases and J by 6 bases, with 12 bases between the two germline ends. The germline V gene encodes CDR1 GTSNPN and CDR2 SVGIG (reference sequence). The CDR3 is CAWMRGLAGELFF. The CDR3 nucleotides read TGTGCCTGGATGCGGGGGCTCGCCGGGGAGCTGTTTTTT.

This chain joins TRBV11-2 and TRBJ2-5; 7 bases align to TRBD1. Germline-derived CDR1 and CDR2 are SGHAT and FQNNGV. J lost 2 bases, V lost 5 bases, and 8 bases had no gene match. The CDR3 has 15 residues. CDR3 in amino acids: CASSQGQLLQETQYF. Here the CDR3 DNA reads TGTGCCAGCAGCCAGGGACAGCTCCTTCAAGAGACCCAGTACTTC. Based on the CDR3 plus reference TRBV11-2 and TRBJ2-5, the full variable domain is EAGVAQSPRYKIIEKRQSVAFWCNPISGHATLYWYQQILGQGPKLLIQFQNNGVVDDSQLPKDRFSAERLKGVDSTLKIQPAKLEDSAVYLCASSQGQLLQETQYFGPGTRLLVL.

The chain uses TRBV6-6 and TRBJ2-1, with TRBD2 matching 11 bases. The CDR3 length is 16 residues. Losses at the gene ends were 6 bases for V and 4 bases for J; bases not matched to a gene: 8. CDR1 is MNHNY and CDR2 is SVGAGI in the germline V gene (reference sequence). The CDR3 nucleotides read TGTGCCAGCAGCGACCAGGGACTAGCGGAATACAATGAGCAGTTCTTC. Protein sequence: CASSDQGLAEYNEQFF.

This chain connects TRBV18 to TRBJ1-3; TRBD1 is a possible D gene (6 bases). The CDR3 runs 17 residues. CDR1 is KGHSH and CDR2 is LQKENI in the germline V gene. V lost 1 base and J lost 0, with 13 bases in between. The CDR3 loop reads CASSPQKDRISGNTIYF. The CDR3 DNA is TGTGCCAGCTCACCACAAAAAGACAGGATCTCTGGAAACACCATATATTTT.

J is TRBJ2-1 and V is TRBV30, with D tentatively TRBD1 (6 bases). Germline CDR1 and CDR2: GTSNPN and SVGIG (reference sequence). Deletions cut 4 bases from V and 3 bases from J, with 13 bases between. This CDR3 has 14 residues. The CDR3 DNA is TGTGCCTGGAAATCGGGACACCACTACAATGAGCAGTTCTTC. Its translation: CAWKSGHHYNEQFF. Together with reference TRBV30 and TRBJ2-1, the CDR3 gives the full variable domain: SQTIHQWPATLVQPVGSPLSLECTVEGTSNPNLYWYRQAAGRGLQLLFYSVGIGQISSEVPQNLSASRPQDRQFILSSKKLLLSDSGFYLCAWKSGHHYNEQFFGPGTRLTVL.

As DNA, the CDR3 is TGTGCCAGCATCAGGCGTTCCCTTGACAATGAGCAGTTCTTC. Translated, it gives CASIRRSLDNEQFF. The V call is TRBV2, the J call TRBJ2-1; D is unclear. Looked up from germline, CDR1 is SNHLY and CDR2 is FYNNEI. The CDR3 totals 14 residues. Trimming pared 7 bases from V and 5 bases from J, leaving 15 bases between. The entire variable domain, with the rest obtained from reference TRBV2 and TRBJ2-1, is as follows: EPEVTQTPSHQVTQMGQEVILRCVPISNHLYFYWYRQILGQKVEFLVSFYNNEISEKSEIFDDQFSVERPDGSNFTLKIRSTKLEDSAMYFCASIRRSLDNEQFFGPGTRLTVL.

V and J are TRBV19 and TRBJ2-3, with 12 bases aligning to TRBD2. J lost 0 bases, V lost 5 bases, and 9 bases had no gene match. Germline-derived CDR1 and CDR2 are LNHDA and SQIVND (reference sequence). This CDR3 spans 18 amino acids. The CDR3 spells CASSVLAGGLGSTDTQYF. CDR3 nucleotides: TGTGCCAGTAGTGTTCTAGCGGGGGGGCTCGGTAGCACAGATACGCAGTATTTT.

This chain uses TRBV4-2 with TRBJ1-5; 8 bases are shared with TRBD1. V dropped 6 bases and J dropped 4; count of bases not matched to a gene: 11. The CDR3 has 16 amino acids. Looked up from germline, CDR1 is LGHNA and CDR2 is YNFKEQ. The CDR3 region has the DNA TGTGCCAGCAGGGGACAGGAAGGGGGACTAAATCAGCCCCAGCATTTT. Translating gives CASRGQEGGLNQPQHF.

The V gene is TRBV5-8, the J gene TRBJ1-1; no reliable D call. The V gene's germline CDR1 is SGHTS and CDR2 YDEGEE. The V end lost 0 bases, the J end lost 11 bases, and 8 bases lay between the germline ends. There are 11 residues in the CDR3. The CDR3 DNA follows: TGTGCCAGCAGCTTGGAACATTCGGCTTTCTTT. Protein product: CASSLEHSAFF.

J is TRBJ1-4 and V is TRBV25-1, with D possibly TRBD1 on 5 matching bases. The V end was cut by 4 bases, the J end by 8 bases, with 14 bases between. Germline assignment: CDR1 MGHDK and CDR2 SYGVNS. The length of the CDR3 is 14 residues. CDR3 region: CASSASGTGEKLFF. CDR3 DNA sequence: TGTGCCAGCAGTGCAAGCGGGACCGGGGAAAAACTGTTTTTT.

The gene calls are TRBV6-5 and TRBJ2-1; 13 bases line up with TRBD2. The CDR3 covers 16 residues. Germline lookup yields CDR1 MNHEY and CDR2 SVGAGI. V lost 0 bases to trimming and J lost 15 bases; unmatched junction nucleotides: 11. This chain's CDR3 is CASSYSFTSGRAGPFF. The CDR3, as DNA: TGTGCCAGCAGTTACTCGTTTACTAGCGGGAGGGCCGGTCCGTTCTTC.

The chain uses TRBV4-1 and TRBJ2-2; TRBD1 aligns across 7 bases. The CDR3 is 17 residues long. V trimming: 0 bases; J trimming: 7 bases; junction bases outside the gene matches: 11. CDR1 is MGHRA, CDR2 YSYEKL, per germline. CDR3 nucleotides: TGCGCCAGCAGCCAAGAATACTACAGGGGCTCTGTCGGGGAGCTGTTTTTT. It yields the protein CASSQEYYRGSVGELFF.

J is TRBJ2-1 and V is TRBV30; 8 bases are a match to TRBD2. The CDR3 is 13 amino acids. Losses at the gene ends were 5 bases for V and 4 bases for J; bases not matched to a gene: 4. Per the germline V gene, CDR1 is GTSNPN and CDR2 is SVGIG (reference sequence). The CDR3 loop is CAWQGLVYNEQFF. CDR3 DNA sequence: TGTGCCTGGCAGGGACTAGTTTACAATGAGCAGTTCTTC. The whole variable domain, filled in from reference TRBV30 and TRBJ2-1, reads SQTIHQWPATLVQPVGSPLSLECTVEGTSNPNLYWYRQAAGRGLQLLFYSVGIGQISSEVPQNLSASRPQDRQFILSSKKLLLSDSGFYLCAWQGLVYNEQFFGPGTRLTVL.

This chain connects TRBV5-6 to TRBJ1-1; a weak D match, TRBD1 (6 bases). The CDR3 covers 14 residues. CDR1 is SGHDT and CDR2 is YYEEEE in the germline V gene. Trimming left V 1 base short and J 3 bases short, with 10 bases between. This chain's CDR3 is CASSLWPGDTEAFF. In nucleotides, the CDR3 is TGTGCCAGCAGCTTGTGGCCAGGGGACACTGAAGCTTTCTTT.

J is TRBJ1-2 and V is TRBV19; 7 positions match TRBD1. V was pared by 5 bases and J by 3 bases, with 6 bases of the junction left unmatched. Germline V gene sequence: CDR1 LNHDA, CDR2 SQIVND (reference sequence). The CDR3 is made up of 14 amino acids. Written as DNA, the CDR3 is TGTGCCAGTAGTGTCGACAGGGTATACTATGGCTACACCTTC. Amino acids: CASSVDRVYYGYTF.

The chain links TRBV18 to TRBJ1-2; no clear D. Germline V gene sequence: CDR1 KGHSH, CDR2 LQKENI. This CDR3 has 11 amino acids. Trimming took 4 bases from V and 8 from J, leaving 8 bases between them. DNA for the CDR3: TGTGCCAGCTCACTTATGGAGGGCTACACCTTC. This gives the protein CASSLMEGYTF.

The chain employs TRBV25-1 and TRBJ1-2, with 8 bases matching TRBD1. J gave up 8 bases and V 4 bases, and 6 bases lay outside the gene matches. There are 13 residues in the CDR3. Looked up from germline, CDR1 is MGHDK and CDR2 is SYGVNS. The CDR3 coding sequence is TGTGCCAGCAGTGTGGGACAGGTGGGGGGCTACACCTTC. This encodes CASSVGQVGGYTF.

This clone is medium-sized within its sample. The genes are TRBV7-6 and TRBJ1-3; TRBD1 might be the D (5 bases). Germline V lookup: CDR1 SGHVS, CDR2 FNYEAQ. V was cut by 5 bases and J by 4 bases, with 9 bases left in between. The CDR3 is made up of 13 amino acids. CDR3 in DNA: TGTGCCAGCAGCCTGCGACAGGGAAACACCATATATTTT. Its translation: CASSLRQGNTIYF.

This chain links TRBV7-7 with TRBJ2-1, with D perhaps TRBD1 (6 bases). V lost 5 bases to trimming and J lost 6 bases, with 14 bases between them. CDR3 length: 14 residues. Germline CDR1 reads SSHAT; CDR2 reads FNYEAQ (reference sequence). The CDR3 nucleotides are TGTGCCAGCAGCCGAACAGGGTACTCCAATGAGCAGTTCTTC. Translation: CASSRTGYSNEQFF.